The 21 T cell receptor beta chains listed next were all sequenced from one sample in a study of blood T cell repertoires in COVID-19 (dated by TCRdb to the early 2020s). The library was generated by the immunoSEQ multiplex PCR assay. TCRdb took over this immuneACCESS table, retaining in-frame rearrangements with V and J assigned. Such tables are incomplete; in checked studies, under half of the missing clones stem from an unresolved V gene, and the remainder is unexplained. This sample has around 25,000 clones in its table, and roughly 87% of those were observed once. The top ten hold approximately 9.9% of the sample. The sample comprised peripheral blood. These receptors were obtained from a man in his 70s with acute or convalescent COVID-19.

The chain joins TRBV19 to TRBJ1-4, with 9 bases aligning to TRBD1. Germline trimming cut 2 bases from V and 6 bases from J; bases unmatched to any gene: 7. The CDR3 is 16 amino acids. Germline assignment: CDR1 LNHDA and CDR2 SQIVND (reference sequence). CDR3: CASSIRSGQGYEKLFF. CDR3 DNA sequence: TGTGCCAGTAGTATAAGGTCGGGACAGGGTTATGAAAAACTGTTTTTT.

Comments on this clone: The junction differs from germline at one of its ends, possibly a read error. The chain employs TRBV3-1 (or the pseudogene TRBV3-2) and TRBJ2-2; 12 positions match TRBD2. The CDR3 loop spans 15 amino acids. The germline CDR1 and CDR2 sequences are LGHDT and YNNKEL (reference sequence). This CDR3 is CASSQDPGLAGLSVF. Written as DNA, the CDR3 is TGTGCCAGCAGCCAAGATCCGGGACTAGCGGGTTTATCGGTTTTT.

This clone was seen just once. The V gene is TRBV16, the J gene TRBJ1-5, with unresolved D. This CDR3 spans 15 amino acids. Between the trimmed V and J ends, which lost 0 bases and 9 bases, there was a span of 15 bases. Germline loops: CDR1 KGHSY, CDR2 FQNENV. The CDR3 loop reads CASSQSGASLGPQHF. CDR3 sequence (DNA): TGTGCCAGCAGCCAATCGGGAGCGTCCCTGGGGCCCCAGCATTTT.

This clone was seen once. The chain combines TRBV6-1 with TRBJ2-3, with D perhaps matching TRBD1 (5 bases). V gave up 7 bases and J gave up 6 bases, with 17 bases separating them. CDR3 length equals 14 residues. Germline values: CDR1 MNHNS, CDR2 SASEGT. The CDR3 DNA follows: TGTGCCAGCAAGGATGGACGACAGACGGATACGCAGTATTTT. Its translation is CASKDGRQTDTQYF.

This CDR3 reads CASSLKGSDYNSPLHF. The CDR3 region has the DNA TGCGCCAGCAGCTTAAAGGGGTCCGACTATAATTCACCCCTCCACTTT. The chain combines TRBV5-1 with TRBJ1-6; TRBD1 might be the D (5 bases). This CDR3 is 16 amino acids long. V was pared by 2 bases and J by 3 bases, with 12 bases between. Germline V lookup: CDR1 SGHRS, CDR2 YFSETQ. The full variable domain, with the rest looked up from reference TRBV5-1 and TRBJ1-6, is KAGVTQTPRYLIKTRGQQVTLSCSPISGHRSVSWYQQTPGQGLQFLFEYFSETQRNKGNFPGRFSGRQFSNSRSEMNVSTLELGDSALYLCASSLKGSDYNSPLHFGNGTRLTVT.

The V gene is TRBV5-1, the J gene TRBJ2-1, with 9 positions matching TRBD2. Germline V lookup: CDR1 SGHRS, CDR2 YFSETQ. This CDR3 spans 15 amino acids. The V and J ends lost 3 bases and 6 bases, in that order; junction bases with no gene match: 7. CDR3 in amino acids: CASSSLAGHSNEQFF. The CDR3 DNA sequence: TGCGCCAGCAGCTCCCTAGCGGGGCATAGCAATGAGCAGTTCTTC.

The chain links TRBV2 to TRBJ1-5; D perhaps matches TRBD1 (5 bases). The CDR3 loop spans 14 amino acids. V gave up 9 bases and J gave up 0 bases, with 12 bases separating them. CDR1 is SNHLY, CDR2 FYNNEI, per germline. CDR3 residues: CASAGFYSNQPQHF. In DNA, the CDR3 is TGTGCCAGTGCAGGGTTTTATAGCAATCAGCCCCAGCATTTT. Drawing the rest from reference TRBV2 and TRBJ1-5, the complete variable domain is EPEVTQTPSHQVTQMGQEVILRCVPISNHLYFYWYRQILGQKVEFLVSFYNNEISEKSEIFDDQFSVERPDGSNFTLKIRSTKLEDSAMYFCASAGFYSNQPQHFGDGTRLSIL.

The CDR3 DNA reads as TGTGCCAGCAGCCAAATCGGGGACACTGAAGCTTTCTTT. Its translation is CASSQIGDTEAFF. The V call is TRBV3-1 (or the pseudogene TRBV3-2), the J call TRBJ1-1; D remains unclear. V was trimmed by 2 bases and J by 3 bases, leaving 7 bases between them. The CDR3 is 13 amino acids. Germline CDR1 reads LGHDT; CDR2 reads YNNKEL (reference sequence).

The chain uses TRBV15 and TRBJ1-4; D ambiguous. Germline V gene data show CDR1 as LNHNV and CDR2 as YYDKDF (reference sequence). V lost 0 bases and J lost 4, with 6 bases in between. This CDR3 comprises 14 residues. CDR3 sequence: CATSRENSNEKLFF. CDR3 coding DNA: TGTGCCACCAGCAGAGAAAACAGTAATGAAAAACTGTTTTTT.

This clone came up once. The chain's CDR3 is CSVQLLSNTEAFF. For the CDR3, the DNA is TGCAGCGTGCAACTGTTATCAAACACTGAAGCTTTCTTT. This chain links TRBV29-1 with TRBJ1-1; the D is unclear. The CDR3 is 13 residues long. V shed 6 bases and J shed 2 bases, with 13 bases lying between them. CDR1 and CDR2 (germline): SQVTM, ANQGSEA.

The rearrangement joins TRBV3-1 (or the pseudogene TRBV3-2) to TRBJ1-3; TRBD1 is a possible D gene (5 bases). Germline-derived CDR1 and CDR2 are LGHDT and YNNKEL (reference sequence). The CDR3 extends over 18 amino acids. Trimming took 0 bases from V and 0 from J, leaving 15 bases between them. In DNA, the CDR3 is TGTGCCAGCAGCCAAGACCTCTTGGGGGGGAGCTCTGGAAACACCATATATTTT. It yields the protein CASSQDLLGGSSGNTIYF.

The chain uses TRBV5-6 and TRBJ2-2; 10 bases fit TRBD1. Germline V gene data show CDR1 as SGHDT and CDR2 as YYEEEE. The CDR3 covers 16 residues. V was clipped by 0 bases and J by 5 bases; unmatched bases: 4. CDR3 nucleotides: TGTGCCAGCAGCTTGGGACAGGGGGCGGCAACCGGGGAGCTGTTTTTT. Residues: CASSLGQGAATGELFF.

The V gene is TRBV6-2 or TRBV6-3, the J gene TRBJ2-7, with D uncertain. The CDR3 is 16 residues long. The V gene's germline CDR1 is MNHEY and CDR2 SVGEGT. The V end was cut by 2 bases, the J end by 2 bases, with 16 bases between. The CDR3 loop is CASSYPTGLTTYEQYF. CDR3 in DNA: TGTGCCAGCAGTTACCCAACGGGTCTTACAACCTACGAGCAGTACTTC.

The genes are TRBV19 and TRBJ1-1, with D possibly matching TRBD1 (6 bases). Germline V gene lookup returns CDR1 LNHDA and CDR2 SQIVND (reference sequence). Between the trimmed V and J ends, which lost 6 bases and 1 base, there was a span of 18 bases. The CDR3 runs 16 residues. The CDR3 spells CASRTRGGRGNTEAFF. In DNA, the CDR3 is TGTGCCAGTAGAACAAGGGGGGGACGGGGGAACACTGAAGCTTTCTTT. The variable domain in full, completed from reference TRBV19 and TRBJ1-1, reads DGGITQSPKYLFRKEGQNVTLSCEQNLNHDAMYWYRQDPGQGLRLIYYSQIVNDFQKGDIAEGYSVSREKKESFPLTVTSAQKNPTAFYLCASRTRGGRGNTEAFFGQGTRLTVV.

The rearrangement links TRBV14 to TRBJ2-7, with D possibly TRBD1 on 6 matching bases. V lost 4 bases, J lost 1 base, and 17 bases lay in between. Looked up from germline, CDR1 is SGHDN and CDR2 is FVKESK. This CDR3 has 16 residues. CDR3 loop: CASSLITGTKSYEQYF. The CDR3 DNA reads TGTGCCAGCAGCCTGATCACCGGGACAAAGTCCTACGAGCAGTACTTC.

The CDR3 coding sequence is TGTGCCAGCAGCCTACAGAGTTACAATGAGCAGTTCTTC. Translation gives CASSLQSYNEQFF. The J gene is TRBJ2-1, the V gene TRBV6-6; unclear D gene. Germline V gives CDR1 MNHNY, CDR2 SVGAGI (reference sequence). CDR3 length equals 13 residues. V was trimmed by 6 bases and J by 4 bases, leaving 10 bases between them.

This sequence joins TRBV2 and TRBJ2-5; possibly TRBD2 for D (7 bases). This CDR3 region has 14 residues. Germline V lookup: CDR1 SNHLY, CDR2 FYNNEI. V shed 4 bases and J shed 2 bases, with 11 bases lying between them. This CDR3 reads CASSVGGRQETQYF. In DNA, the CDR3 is TGTGCCAGCAGTGTGGGGGGGCGTCAAGAGACCCAGTACTTC.

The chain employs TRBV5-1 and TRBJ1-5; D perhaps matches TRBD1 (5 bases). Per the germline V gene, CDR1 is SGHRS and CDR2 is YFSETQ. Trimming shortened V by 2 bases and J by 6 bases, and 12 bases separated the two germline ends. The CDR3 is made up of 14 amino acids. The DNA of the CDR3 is TGCGCCAGCAGCTTAGGAGGGGAGGGTCAGCCCCAGCATTTT. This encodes CASSLGGEGQPQHF.

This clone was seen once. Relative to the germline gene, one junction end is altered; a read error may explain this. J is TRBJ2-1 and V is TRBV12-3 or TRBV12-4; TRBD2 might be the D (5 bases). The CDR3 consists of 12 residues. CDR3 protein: CASSLGDGRVLF. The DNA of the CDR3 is TGTGCCAGCAGTTTGGGAGACGGGCGAGTCCTCTTC.

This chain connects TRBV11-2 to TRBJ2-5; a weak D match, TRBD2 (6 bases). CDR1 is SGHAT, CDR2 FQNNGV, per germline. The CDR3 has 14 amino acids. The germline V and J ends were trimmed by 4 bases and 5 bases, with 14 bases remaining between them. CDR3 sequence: CASSSQGGAETQYF. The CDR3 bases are TGTGCCAGCAGCTCCCAGGGCGGGGCGGAGACCCAGTACTTC.

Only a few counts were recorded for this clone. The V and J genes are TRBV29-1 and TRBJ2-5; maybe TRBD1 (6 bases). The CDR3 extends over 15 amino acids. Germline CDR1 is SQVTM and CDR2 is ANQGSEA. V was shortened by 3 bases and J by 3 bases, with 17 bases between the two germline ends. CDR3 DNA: TGCAGCGTTGACTCACAGGGAAGGAGAAAAGAGACCCAGTACTTC. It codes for CSVDSQGRRKETQYF.